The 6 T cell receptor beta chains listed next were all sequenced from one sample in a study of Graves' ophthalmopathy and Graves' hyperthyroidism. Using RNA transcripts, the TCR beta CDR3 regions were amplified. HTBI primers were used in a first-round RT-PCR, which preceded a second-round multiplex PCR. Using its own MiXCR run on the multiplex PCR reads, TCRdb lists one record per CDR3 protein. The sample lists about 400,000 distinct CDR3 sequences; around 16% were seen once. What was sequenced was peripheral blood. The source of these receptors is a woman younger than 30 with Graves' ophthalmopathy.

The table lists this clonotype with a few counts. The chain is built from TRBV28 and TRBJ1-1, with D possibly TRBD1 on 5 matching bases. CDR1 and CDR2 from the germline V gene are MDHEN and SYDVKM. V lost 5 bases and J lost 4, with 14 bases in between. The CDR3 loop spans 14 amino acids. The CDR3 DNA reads TGTGCCAGCAGTCCGGGACGATGGATCACTGAAGCTTTCTTT. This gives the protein CASSPGRWITEAFF.

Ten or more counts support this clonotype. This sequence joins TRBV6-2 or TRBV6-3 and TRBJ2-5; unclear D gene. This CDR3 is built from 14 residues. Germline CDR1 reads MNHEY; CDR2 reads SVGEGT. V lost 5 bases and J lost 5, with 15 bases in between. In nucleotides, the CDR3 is TGTGCCAGCAGTCACGGACGAGTCCGGGAGACCCAGTACTTC. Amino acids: CASSHGRVRETQYF.

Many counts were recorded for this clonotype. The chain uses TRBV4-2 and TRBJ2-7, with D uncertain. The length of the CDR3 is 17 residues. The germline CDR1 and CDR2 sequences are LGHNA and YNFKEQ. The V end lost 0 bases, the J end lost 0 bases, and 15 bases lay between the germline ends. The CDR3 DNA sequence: TGTGCCAGCAGCCAAGATAGAGGTTCCACAGCCTCCTACGAGCAGTACTTC. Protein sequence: CASSQDRGSTASYEQYF.

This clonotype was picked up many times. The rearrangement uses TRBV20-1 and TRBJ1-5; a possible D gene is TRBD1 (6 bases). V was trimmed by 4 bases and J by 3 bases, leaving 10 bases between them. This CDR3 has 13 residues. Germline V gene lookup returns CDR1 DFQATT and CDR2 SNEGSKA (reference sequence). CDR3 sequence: CSAIGGPNQPQHF. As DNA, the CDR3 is TGCAGTGCTATTGGGGGGCCCAATCAGCCCCAGCATTTT.

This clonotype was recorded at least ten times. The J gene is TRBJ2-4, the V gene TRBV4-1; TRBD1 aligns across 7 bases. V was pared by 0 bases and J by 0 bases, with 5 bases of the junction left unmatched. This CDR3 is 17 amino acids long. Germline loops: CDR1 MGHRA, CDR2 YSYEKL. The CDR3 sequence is CASSQDRDSPAKNIQYF. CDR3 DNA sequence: TGCGCCAGCAGCCAAGATCGGGACAGCCCAGCCAAAAACATTCAGTACTTC.

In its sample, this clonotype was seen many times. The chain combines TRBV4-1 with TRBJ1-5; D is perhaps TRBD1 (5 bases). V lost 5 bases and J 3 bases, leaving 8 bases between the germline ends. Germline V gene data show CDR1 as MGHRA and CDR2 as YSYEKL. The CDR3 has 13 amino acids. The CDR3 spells CASSIRDNQPQHF. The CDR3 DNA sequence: TGCGCCAGCAGCATCAGGGACAATCAGCCCCAGCATTTT.